This is a list of T cell receptor beta chains from one sample in a study of T-cell memory formation after mild COVID-19. TCRdb recomputed calls from the 5' RACE reads with MiXCR, one row per CDR3 protein. Among around 250,000 distinct CDR3 sequences listed, 15% to 20% were seen once. The sample was PBMCs or a T cell subset sorted from them (not recorded which). These receptors were taken from a man between 18 and 29 years old who had mild COVID-19 (a few samples of this study predate the infection). Cell type and time point are not known. The CDR3 runs from the conserved cysteine through the conserved F or W. A D gene is named only where the DNA matches it firmly. Where a row states a size, it is once, few, many or the class of an expanded clone; other rows omit it.

clone_size	v_call	d_call	j_call	cdr3_aa	cdr3_nt
few	TRBV12-3/TRBV12-4	NA	TRBJ2-2	CASSGVFTGELFF	TGTGCCAGCAGTGGGGTTTTCACCGGGGAGCTGTTTTTT
few	TRBV5-4	NA	TRBJ2-2	CASSAASETGELFF	TGTGCCAGCAGCGCCGCGTCTGAGACCGGGGAGCTGTTTTTT
many	TRBV7-3	NA	TRBJ2-2	CASSSMLGGELFF	TGTGCCAGCAGCTCCATGTTAGGCGGGGAGCTGTTTTTT
many	TRBV7-3	TRBD2	TRBJ2-3	CASSPRRGGGQYF	TGTGCCAGCAGCCCCCGCCGGGGGGGGGGGCAGTATTTT
few	TRBV5-1	TRBD1	TRBJ2-3	CASSGDRVADTQYF	TGCGCCAGCAGCGGAGACAGGGTCGCAGATACGCAGTATTTT
few	TRBV19	NA	TRBJ1-6	CASSIGGPDSPLHF	TGTGCCAGTAGTATTGGGGGGCCCGATTCACCCCTCCACTTT
NA	TRBV2	TRBD1	TRBJ1-5	CASSGQGASQPQHF	TGTGCCAGCAGTGGGCAGGGGGCGAGTCAGCCCCAGCATTTT
few	TRBV6-5	NA	TRBJ1-3	CASSRDGARANTIYF	TGTGCCAGCAGTAGGGACGGGGCCCGTGCGAACACCATATATTTT
many	TRBV10-3	NA	TRBJ2-4	CAISEGQVEAKNIQYF	TGTGCCATCAGTGAAGGGCAGGTTGAAGCCAAAAACATTCAGTACTTC
NA	TRBV7-2	NA	TRBJ2-3	CASSLAHGWADTQYF	TGTGCCAGCAGCTTAGCTCACGGTTGGGCAGATACGCAGTATTTT
few	TRBV3-1	NA	TRBJ1-5	CASSRWGDSNQPQHF	TGTGCCAGCAGCCGTTGGGGAGACAGCAATCAGCCCCAGCATTTT
NA	TRBV10-3	TRBD2	TRBJ2-5	CAISESSGGLQETQYF	TGTGCCATCAGTGAATCGAGCGGGGGACTCCAAGAGACCCAGTACTTC
few	TRBV9	NA	TRBJ1-4	CASSVEASRGELFF	TGTGCCAGCAGCGTAGAAGCGAGCAGGGGAGAACTGTTTTTT
few	TRBV4-3	NA	TRBJ1-6	CASSQVGSNSPLHF	TGCGCCAGCAGCCAAGTCGGCAGTAATTCACCCCTCCACTTT
NA	TRBV4-3	TRBD1	TRBJ2-7	CASSINPGQGVYEQYF	TGCGCCAGCAGCATTAATCCCGGACAGGGAGTCTACGAGCAGTACTTC
few	TRBV6-6	NA	TRBJ2-3	CASSYSKGQYTDTQYF	TGTGCCAGCAGTTACTCTAAAGGGCAATACACAGATACGCAGTATTTT
few	TRBV29-1	TRBD1	TRBJ1-1	CSVRLTGGPGTEAFF	TGCAGCGTACGATTGACAGGGGGCCCGGGCACTGAAGCTTTCTTT
NA	TRBV18	NA	TRBJ2-1	CASSPILSNEQFF	TGTGCCAGCTCACCGATTCTGAGCAATGAGCAGTTCTTC
NA	TRBV7-3	NA	TRBJ2-2	CASSPQSGELFF	TGTGCCAGCAGCCCACAATCCGGGGAGCTGTTTTTT
few	TRBV7-2	NA	TRBJ2-7	CASSFGRTTFREQYF	TGTGCCAGCAGCTTTGGGCGAACGACCTTTCGCGAGCAGTACTTC
many	TRBV11-2	TRBD2	TRBJ2-3	CASSGGGARDTQYF	TGTGCCAGCAGCGGCGGGGGGGCCAGAGATACGCAGTATTTT
NA	TRBV12-3/TRBV12-4	NA	TRBJ1-4	CASTFGSEKLFF	TGTGCCAGCACCTTCGGAAGTGAAAAACTGTTTTTT
NA	TRBV7-8	TRBD2	TRBJ2-5	CASSLVTAGETQYF	TGTGCCAGCAGCTTAGTCACAGCGGGGGAGACCCAGTACTTC
NA	TRBV7-8	NA	TRBJ1-2	CASSALRGDYGYTF	TGTGCCAGCAGCGCTCTAAGGGGCGACTATGGCTACACCTTC
many	TRBV7-2	NA	TRBJ1-2	CASSFPTGANGYTF	TGTGCCAGCAGCTTCCCGACAGGAGCGAATGGCTACACCTTC
few	TRBV7-2	NA	TRBJ1-2	CASSLQSGLALSNNYGYTF	TGTGCCAGCAGCTTACAGTCGGGTCTAGCCCTGTCGAATAACTATGGCTACACCTTC
few	TRBV10-3	TRBD2	TRBJ2-1	CAISEWRAGGHFEQFF	TGTGCCATCAGTGAGTGGCGAGCGGGGGGACATTTTGAGCAGTTCTTC
few	TRBV5-1	NA	TRBJ2-7	CASTRAGASSYEQYF	TGCGCCAGCACTCGGGCAGGGGCTAGCTCCTACGAGCAGTACTTC
NA	TRBV4-1	TRBD1	TRBJ1-1	CASSQGLKTGGTEAFF	TGCGCCAGCAGCCAGGGTTTGAAGACAGGGGGCACTGAAGCTTTCTTT
NA	TRBV2	NA	TRBJ1-5	CASSDPGQRHHQPQHF	TGTGCCAGCAGTGATCCCGGACAGCGTCACCATCAGCCCCAGCATTTT
few	TRBV7-9	TRBD2	TRBJ2-1	CASSWGGIDNEQFF	TGTGCCAGCAGCTGGGGGGGGATTGACAATGAGCAGTTCTTC
many	TRBV20-1	TRBD2	TRBJ2-3	CSARGTSGGPNTQYF	TGCAGTGCTAGAGGGACTAGCGGGGGCCCTAATACGCAGTATTTT
NA	TRBV7-2	TRBD1	TRBJ1-2	CASSLVRGSASSGYTF	TGTGCCAGCAGCTTAGTCAGGGGGTCAGCCTCCTCTGGCTACACCTTC
NA	TRBV24-1	NA	TRBJ1-2	CAIGGGPYGYTF	TGTGCCATCGGGGGGGGCCCCTATGGCTACACCTTC
NA	TRBV5-1	TRBD1	TRBJ1-5	CASSLGGTENQPQHF	TGCGCCAGCAGCTTGGGCGGGACAGAAAATCAGCCCCAGCATTTT
few	TRBV11-3	NA	TRBJ1-1	CASSLYGNTEAFF	TGTGCCAGCAGCTTATACGGGAACACTGAAGCTTTCTTT
NA	TRBV6-4	NA	TRBJ2-2	CASSALVTRNTGELFF	TGTGCCAGCAGTGCTCTGGTCACTCGGAACACCGGGGAGCTGTTTTTT
NA	TRBV11-2	NA	TRBJ2-4	CASSFPGTLQYF	TGTGCCAGCAGCTTCCCCGGGACCCTTCAGTACTTC
NA	TRBV29-1	NA	TRBJ2-3	CSAYADTNTDTQYF	TGCAGCGCCTATGCGGACACGAACACAGATACGCAGTATTTT
once	TRBV7-2	NA	TRBJ2-3	CASSFAGHATDTQYF	TGTGCCAGCAGCTTTGCGGGACACGCCACAGATACGCAGTATTTT
few	TRBV7-6	NA	TRBJ2-1	CASSHGGNEQFF	TGTGCCAGCAGCCACGGGGGTAATGAGCAGTTCTTC
NA	TRBV6-5	NA	TRBJ1-1	CASSYQGGTEAFF	TGTGCCAGCAGTTACCAAGGAGGCACTGAAGCTTTCTTT
NA	TRBV7-2	NA	TRBJ2-4	CASSLADGLNIQYF	TGTGCCAGCAGCTTAGCGGACGGATTAAACATTCAGTACTTC
NA	TRBV12-3/TRBV12-4	NA	TRBJ1-5	CASSSGGDQPQHF	TGTGCCAGCAGCTCTGGGGGAGATCAGCCCCAGCATTTT
NA	TRBV20-1	TRBD2	TRBJ2-3	CSARTPGLAGGPDTQYF	TGCAGTGCTAGAACCCCGGGACTAGCGGGGGGGCCAGATACGCAGTATTTT
NA	TRBV5-1	NA	TRBJ2-1	CASSQPPGDEQFF	TGCGCCAGCAGTCAACCCCCAGGGGATGAGCAGTTCTTC
NA	TRBV6-2/TRBV6-3	NA	TRBJ1-2	CASRHRVGYTF	TGTGCCAGCAGGCACAGGGTTGGCTACACCTTC
NA	TRBV4-2	TRBD2	TRBJ2-2	CASSRGLAGGTGELFF	TGTGCCAGCAGCCGGGGACTAGCGGGAGGGACCGGGGAGCTGTTTTTT
many	TRBV9	NA	TRBJ2-7	CASSPRDYEQYF	TGTGCCAGCAGCCCCCGGGACTACGAGCAGTACTTC
NA	TRBV4-1	NA	TRBJ2-2	CASSQATTRVGELFF	TGCGCCAGCAGCCAAGCCACGACTAGGGTCGGGGAGCTGTTTTTT
few	TRBV4-1	TRBD2	TRBJ2-3	CASSKSGGYTDTQYF	TGCGCCAGCAGCAAAAGCGGGGGGTACACAGATACGCAGTATTTT
NA	TRBV12-3/TRBV12-4	TRBD1	TRBJ1-6	CASRRQGEPLHF	TGTGCCAGCAGGAGACAGGGGGAACCCCTCCACTTT
many	TRBV7-9	NA	TRBJ2-5	CASSFMKTQYF	TGTGCCAGCAGCTTTATGAAGACCCAGTACTTC
few	TRBV11-2	NA	TRBJ2-3	CASSLGVGRADTQYF	TGTGCCAGCAGCTTAGGGGTGGGACGGGCAGATACGCAGTATTTT
NA	TRBV30	NA	TRBJ2-3	CAWATRGTPSTDTQYF	TGTGCCTGGGCGACTAGAGGGACCCCTAGCACAGATACGCAGTATTTT